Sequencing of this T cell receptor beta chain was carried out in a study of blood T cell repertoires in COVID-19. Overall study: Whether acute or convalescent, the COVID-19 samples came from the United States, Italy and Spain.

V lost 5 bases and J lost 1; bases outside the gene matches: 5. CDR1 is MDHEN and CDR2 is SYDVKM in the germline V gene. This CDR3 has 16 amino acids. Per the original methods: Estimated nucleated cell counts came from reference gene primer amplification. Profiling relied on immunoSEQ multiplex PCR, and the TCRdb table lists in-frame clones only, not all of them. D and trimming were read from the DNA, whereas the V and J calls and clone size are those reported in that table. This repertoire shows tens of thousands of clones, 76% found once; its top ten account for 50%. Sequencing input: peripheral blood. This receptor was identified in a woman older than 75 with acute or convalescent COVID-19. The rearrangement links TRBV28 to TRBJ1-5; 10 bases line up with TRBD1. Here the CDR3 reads CASSRTGGLSNQPQHF. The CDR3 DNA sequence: TGTGCCAGCAGTAGGACAGGGGGATTGAGCAATCAGCCCCAGCATTTT.